Below, 26 T cell receptor beta chains from the same sample are listed, as sequenced in a study of T-cell reconstitution after alpha-beta-depleted transplantation in children. Unique molecular identifiers were incorporated when the TCRbeta library was constructed. TCRdb ran MiXCR on the PCR reads and lists one entry per CDR3 protein. The sample shows around 420,000 distinct CDR3 sequences, about 17% of them seen only once. Material: PBMCs, mostly from graft donor cells, obtained 360 days after TCRalphabeta/CD19-depleted stem cell transplant. All receptors derive from a boy less than two years old who had a stem cell transplant for Wiskott-Aldrich syndrome, so the T cells may come from the graft donor.

This clonotype was observed at least ten times. V is TRBV28 and J is TRBJ1-6, with 7 nucleotides matching TRBD1. Unmatched junction bases numbered 8, after V lost 6 bases and J lost 9 bases. CDR1 is MDHEN and CDR2 is SYDVKM in the germline V gene. This CDR3 spans 14 amino acids. Here the CDR3 reads CASSPTGISSPLHF. CDR3 nucleotides: TGTGCCAGCAGCCCGACAGGGATAAGTTCACCCCTCCACTTT. Complete variable domain (other parts from reference TRBV28 and TRBJ1-6): DVKVTQSSRYLVKRTGEKVFLECVQDMDHENMFWYRQDPGLGLRLIYFSYDVKMKEKGDIPEGYSVSREKKERFSLILESASTNQTSMYLCASSPTGISSPLHFGNGTRLTVT.

This clonotype occurred many times. The rearrangement joins TRBV12-3 or TRBV12-4 to TRBJ2-5, with TRBD1 identical over 7 bases. The CDR3 runs 14 residues. V lost 6 bases to trimming and J lost 0 bases; unmatched junction nucleotides: 4. CDR3 in amino acids: CASSPDRYQETQYF. The CDR3 region has the DNA TGTGCCAGCAGCCCGGACAGGTACCAAGAGACCCAGTACTTC.

This clonotype was counted between two and nine times. The chain employs TRBV6-2 or TRBV6-3 and TRBJ2-2; D gene uncertain. Trimming cost V 5 bases and J 3 bases, with 7 bases left between them. Germline V gene sequence: CDR1 MNHEY, CDR2 SVGEGT. This CDR3 has 13 amino acids. The CDR3 region is CASSRSHTGELFF. The CDR3 nucleotides read TGTGCCAGCAGTCGGAGCCACACCGGGGAGCTGTTTTTT.

This chain joins TRBV5-6 and TRBJ2-3; D call uncertain. Germline values: CDR1 SGHDT, CDR2 YYEEEE. The CDR3 runs to 15 residues. Trimming removed 0 bases at V and 1 base at J, with 9 bases between. The CDR3 nucleotides are TGTGCCAGCAGCTTGGCCCCCCCGCGCACAGATACGCAGTATTTT. Residues: CASSLAPPRTDTQYF.

The chain is built from TRBV29-1 and TRBJ2-3, with 13 bases lining up with TRBD2. CDR1 is SQVTM, CDR2 ANQGSEA, per germline. The trim removed 5 bases at V and 7 bases at J, leaving 6 bases unmatched. The CDR3 consists of 14 residues. CDR3 loop: CSVRTSGSWNTQYF. CDR3 bases: TGCAGCGTTCGGACTAGCGGGAGTTGGAATACGCAGTATTTT.

At least ten counts were recorded for this clonotype. This chain connects TRBV2 to TRBJ2-1; TRBD2 matches 12 bases. Unmatched junction bases numbered 2, after V lost 5 bases and J lost 6 bases. This CDR3 spans 14 amino acids. The germline V gene has CDR1 SNHLY and CDR2 FYNNEI. As DNA, the CDR3 is TGTGCCAGCAGTCTAGCGGGAGGGGGCAATGAGCAGTTCTTC. It codes for CASSLAGGGNEQFF.

A few counts support this clonotype. The chain carries TRBV2 and TRBJ2-7; tentatively, D is TRBD1 (6 bases). The germline V and J ends were trimmed by 6 bases and 6 bases, with 21 bases remaining between them. This CDR3 is 15 amino acids long. Germline loops: CDR1 SNHLY, CDR2 FYNNEI. The CDR3 loop is CASSGTHREIGEQYF. DNA of the CDR3: TGTGCCAGCAGCGGAACCCACAGGGAGATCGGCGAGCAGTACTTC. Full variable domain (outside the CDR3, taken from reference TRBV2 and TRBJ2-7): EPEVTQTPSHQVTQMGQEVILRCVPISNHLYFYWYRQILGQKVEFLVSFYNNEISEKSEIFDDQFSVERPDGSNFTLKIRSTKLEDSAMYFCASSGTHREIGEQYFGPGTRLTVT.

This clonotype appeared a few times. This chain joins TRBV10-3 and TRBJ2-7; D remains unclear. Germline V gene sequence: CDR1 ENHRY, CDR2 SYGVKD. This CDR3 spans 15 amino acids. Trimming took 6 bases from V and 2 from J, leaving 17 bases between them. This chain's CDR3 is CAISPTRLGTYEQYF. The CDR3 region has the DNA TGTGCCATCAGCCCTACCCGACTGGGAACCTACGAGCAGTACTTC.

The table lists this clonotype with a few counts. This chain joins TRBV6-1 and TRBJ2-7; no clear D gene. The CDR3 has 14 amino acids. CDR1 MNHNS and CDR2 SASEGT come from the germline V gene. Between the trimmed V and J ends, which lost 7 bases and 0 bases, there was a span of 13 bases. CDR3 residues: CASTTAPSSYEQYF. The CDR3 nucleotides read TGTGCCAGCACTACGGCACCCAGCTCCTACGAGCAGTACTTC.

This clonotype has ten or more counts. The V call is TRBV7-8, the J call TRBJ2-6; the D gene is possibly TRBD2 (5 bases). Trimming stripped 5 bases from V and 0 bases from J, with 17 bases between. The CDR3 consists of 18 residues. Germline values: CDR1 SGHVS, CDR2 FQNEAQ. In DNA form, the CDR3 reads TGTGCCAGCAGCGTCGGGATTCCTCGTATCTCTGGGGCCAACGTCCTGACTTTC. Its translation: CASSVGIPRISGANVLTF.

This chain links TRBV6-2 or TRBV6-3 with TRBJ1-2; D gene uncertain. Per the germline V gene, CDR1 is MNHEY and CDR2 is SVGEGT. Deletions cut 4 bases from V and 2 bases from J, with 8 bases between. This CDR3 has 13 residues. CDR3 residues: CASSSGPNYGYTF. For the CDR3, the DNA is TGTGCCAGCAGTTCCGGACCCAACTATGGCTACACCTTC.

This sequence joins TRBV29-1 and TRBJ2-7; weak D call: TRBD1 (6 bases). The germline V gene encodes CDR1 SQVTM and CDR2 ANQGSEA. This CDR3 has 12 amino acids. Trimming stripped 7 bases from V and 2 bases from J, with 12 bases between. CDR3 sequence reads: CSARDTTYEQYF. The CDR3 bases are TGCAGCGCCCGGGACACGACCTACGAGCAGTACTTC.

The rearrangement links TRBV11-1 to TRBJ2-1; 12 bases are a match to TRBD2. This CDR3 spans 18 amino acids. Germline V gene data show CDR1 as SGHAT and CDR2 as FQDESV (reference sequence). Losses at the gene ends were 4 bases for V and 7 bases for J; bases not matched to a gene: 14. The CDR3 DNA reads as TGTGCCAGCAGCTCTCTTTCAGGGGGACTAGCGGGTAGGAATGAGCAGTTCTTC. Translating it yields CASSSLSGGLAGRNEQFF. The full variable domain, completed using reference TRBV11-1 and TRBJ2-1, is EAEVAQSPRYKITEKSQAVAFWCDPISGHATLYWYRQILGQGPELLVQFQDESVVDDSQLPKDRFSAERLKGVDSTLKIQPAELGDSAMYLCASSSLSGGLAGRNEQFFGPGTRLTVL.

This clonotype has a count of ten or more. The chain combines TRBV12-3 or TRBV12-4 with TRBJ2-5; tentative D call: TRBD1 (6 bases). The CDR3 is 15 amino acids. V gave up 3 bases and J gave up 1 base, with 12 bases separating them. CDR3 DNA sequence: TGTGCCAGCAGTTTCGCCACAGGGACCCAAGAGACCCAGTACTTC. It codes for CASSFATGTQETQYF.

Worth noting for this clonotype: A read error may produce the germline difference seen at one junction end. The J gene is TRBJ2-3, the V gene TRBV5-1; D is uncertain. The CDR3 totals 10 residues. Germline-derived CDR1 and CDR2 are SGHRS and YFSETQ. The CDR3 coding sequence is TGCGCCAGCAGCCCGAGACTTTTCCCTTTT. It translates to CASSPRLFPF.

The chain joins TRBV11-2 to TRBJ2-5; D gene unclear. Trimming took 2 bases from V and 3 from J, leaving 13 bases between them. Per the germline V gene, CDR1 is SGHAT and CDR2 is FQNNGV. CDR3 size: 15 residues. This chain's CDR3 is CASSLYPRLEETQYF. The CDR3 DNA reads TGTGCCAGCAGCTTATATCCTAGACTGGAAGAGACCCAGTACTTC.

The chain joins TRBV24-1 to TRBJ2-7; 10 nucleotides agree with TRBD1. The junction had 5 bases not matched to a gene; V was cut back by 5 bases and J by 2 bases. Germline CDR1 is KGHDR and CDR2 is SFDVKD. This CDR3 is built from 15 residues. The CDR3 DNA is TGTGCCACCAGTGTGGGACAGGGGAATACCTACGAGCAGTACTTC. Its translation is CATSVGQGNTYEQYF.

This clonotype was detected a few times. V and J are TRBV5-1 and TRBJ2-1; 14 nucleotides align to TRBD2. Germline V lookup: CDR1 SGHRS, CDR2 YFSETQ. The length of the CDR3 is 17 residues. Losses at the gene ends were 2 bases for V and 7 bases for J; bases not matched to a gene: 8. The CDR3 DNA is TGCGCCAGCAGCTTCGGACTAGCGGGAGGTTTGTATAATGAGCAGTTCTTC. Translated, it gives CASSFGLAGGLYNEQFF. Together with reference TRBV5-1 and TRBJ2-1, the CDR3 gives the full variable domain: KAGVTQTPRYLIKTRGQQVTLSCSPISGHRSVSWYQQTPGQGLQFLFEYFSETQRNKGNFPGRFSGRQFSNSRSEMNVSTLELGDSALYLCASSFGLAGGLYNEQFFGPGTRLTVL.

In its sample, this clonotype was seen a few times. V usage is TRBV7-2 and J usage is TRBJ2-7; D uncertain. Looked up from germline, CDR1 is SGHTA and CDR2 is FQGNSA. The ends were cut back, 5 bases at V and 4 bases at J, with 9 bases in the middle. The CDR3 runs to 12 residues. The CDR3 sequence: CASSGRRYEQYF. CDR3 coding DNA: TGTGCCAGCAGCGGACGCCGTTACGAGCAGTACTTC.

This clonotype was observed a few times. The chain uses TRBV20-1 and TRBJ2-1, with D unresolved. The CDR3 extends over 15 amino acids. V lost 0 bases to trimming and J lost 8 bases, with 17 bases between them. The V gene's germline CDR1 is DFQATT and CDR2 SNEGSKA (reference sequence). The CDR3 loop reads CSARDRVRLNHEQFF. The CDR3 bases are TGCAGTGCTAGAGATCGGGTAAGGCTAAACCATGAGCAGTTCTTC.

This clonotype was picked up a small number of times. A read error may produce the germline difference seen at one junction end. The chain recombines TRBV6-1 with TRBJ2-3, with 7 bases aligning to TRBD1. This CDR3 contains 17 residues. CDR1 and CDR2 from the germline V gene are MNHNS and SASEGT. CDR3 protein: CASREEDKTGATDTQYF. CDR3 bases: TGTGCCAGCAGAGAAGAGGATAAAACAGGGGCCACAGATACGCAGTATTTT.

This chain connects TRBV4-3 to TRBJ2-1; TRBD2 matches 10 bases. Trimming took 1 base from V and 2 from J; bases not matched to a gene: 2. CDR3 length equals 16 residues. Germline V lookup: CDR1 LGHNA, CDR2 YSLEER. CDR3 nucleotides: TGCGCCAGCAGCCAAGGACTAGCGGGTGCCTACAATGAGCAGTTCTTC. This translates into CASSQGLAGAYNEQFF.

Many counts were recorded for this clonotype. This sequence joins TRBV20-1 and TRBJ2-7; D is unclear. Trimming removed 2 bases at V and 4 bases at J, with 3 bases between. The germline V gene has CDR1 DFQATT and CDR2 SNEGSKA (reference sequence). This CDR3 spans 10 amino acids. CDR3 residues: CSARQYEQYF. Written as DNA, the CDR3 is TGCAGTGCTAGACAATACGAGCAGTACTTC.

The chain has TRBV29-1 and TRBJ2-6, with a tentative D call TRBD1 (6 bases). Germline assignment: CDR1 SQVTM and CDR2 ANQGSEA. V lost 6 bases and J lost 13, with 16 bases in between. The CDR3 covers 12 residues. CDR3 sequence reads: CSVTQGQGVLTF. Written as DNA, the CDR3 is TGCAGCGTGACACAGGGCCAGGGTGTCCTGACTTTC.

The chain combines TRBV29-1 with TRBJ2-7; D possibly corresponds to TRBD1 (8 bases). V shed 5 bases and J shed 4 bases, with 21 bases lying between them. This CDR3 is 15 amino acids long. Germline V lookup: CDR1 SQVTM, CDR2 ANQGSEA. The DNA of the CDR3 is TGCAGCGTTACGATGCGGGGGACAGGAGAGTACGAGCAGTACTTC. Amino acids: CSVTMRGTGEYEQYF.

This chain uses TRBV24-1 with TRBJ2-7, with 7 bases matching TRBD1. CDR1 KGHDR and CDR2 SFDVKD come from the germline V gene. CDR3 length: 14 amino acids. Trimming took 5 bases from V and 7 from J; bases not matched to a gene: 10. The CDR3 DNA sequence: TGTGCCACCAGTGCTTCGGACAGGTGGGGAGAGCAGTACTTC. As protein: CATSASDRWGEQYF.